The present entry profiles one T cell receptor (beta chain) with its context. There are many counts of this clonotype. The specificity of this receptor is unknown. No per-base quality is available; no much larger clone lies one base away. These data belong to a study of neurological immune-mediated disorders (dated by TCRdb to between 2018 and 2020). A note on the overall study: Among the roughly 35 multiple sclerosis patients, approximately 30 had relapsing-remitting MS and 3 had secondary progressive MS. Peripheral blood TCR-beta repertoires from HTLV-I-associated myelopathy (HAM/TSP) patients, multiple sclerosis patients and healthy controls were compared by UMI-based sequencing. Longitudinal samples, technical triplicates and paired sorted CD4+ and CD8+ T-cell subsets, alongside PBMC samples, were included among the roughly 98 TCR-beta libraries. Of the 60 to 70 subjects in the cohort, around 15 were HAM/TSP patients, roughly 34 were multiple sclerosis patients, and some 20 were healthy controls. On the study overall, not on this receptor specifically: In a phylogenetic analysis, the repertoires of 18 out of 34 MS patients fell into a single cluster of related CDR3 sequences, pointing to a possible signature at the repertoire level. Across subjects, expanded clones never shared an identical CDR3 amino acid sequence, which suggests that the TCR-beta repertoires in every group were private. No clinical or MRI features were associated with the MS cluster, and the authors said that larger cohorts are needed. TCR clonal expansion was highest in HAM/TSP patients and lowest in MS patients, with MS patients falling below even healthy controls.

For the unsorted PBMC libraries, 2 million PBMCs were stored in RNAlater at -80 degrees C until RNA extraction and were used to generate the libraries. The multiple sclerosis patients were enrolled in a US clinical protocol that evaluated disease progression with magnetic resonance imaging. Peripheral blood was subjected to Ficoll-Hypaque density gradient centrifugation to isolate PBMCs, which were then cryopreserved in liquid nitrogen. cDNA was synthesized by template-switch 5'RACE using a primer with a 10-nucleotide random unique molecular identifier that tagged each TCR transcript. Each sequencing run produced over 160 million TCR-beta sequences covering 15-18 subjects. Total RNA was extracted with the RNeasy kit. TCR-beta VDJ regions were amplified with primers for the TCR constant region and the 5'RACE anchor, using the KAPA Real-time Library Amplification kit. Sample indexes and Illumina adaptors were added in a first PCR, and a second PCR then increased library yield. After Ampure bead purification, the roughly 650 bp TCR product was size-selected on a 2% E-gel SizeSelection system. Before pooling, library quality was checked on a Bioanalyzer, concentration was measured with Qubit, and libraries were quantified with the Kapa Library Quantification kit. Libraries were sequenced paired-end 2 x 150 bp on an Illumina HiSeq 2500. To increase sequence diversity, about 23-32% phiX was spiked into each library pool. The authors processed their data as follows. The quality-filtered reads were processed with the UMI-based MiGEC pipeline, whose error correction step removed more than 75% of the raw TCR sequences. IMGT germline references were used for alignment of VDJ genes, and clonotypes were defined by a unique CDR3 amino acid sequence together with V-J genes. VDJtools evaluated clonal expansion, Shannon diversity and CDR3 relatedness (CalcPairwiseDistances, ClusterSamples); CLCbio workbench built phylogenetic trees. Clones with at least 8 unique UMIs were defined as expanded, with this threshold being based on coefficient-of-variation modelling across technical triplicates. TCRdb trimmed public reads at Q25 via fastp, called clones via MiXCR and kept in-frame beta chains. All rows with the same CDR3 protein become a single entry with the most common DNA and genes. V and J calls and clone size were set by TCRdb, not the authors. In this sample the table shows 55,000 to 75,000 distinct CDR3 sequences, 2% to 2.5% of which occur a single time. The top ten hold 3% of the sample.

This TCR derives from a man aged 50-60 years with multiple sclerosis. Sequenced material: PBMCs.

The CDR3 in this case is CASSDQKTGVGNQPQHF. The nucleotides read TGTGCCAGCAGCGACCAAAAGACAGGGGTAGGCAATCAGCCCCAGCATTTT. This chain joins TRBV7-3 to TRBJ1-5; the junction holds 8 bases that match TRBD1. V is trimmed back by 5 bases and J by 2 bases, and the junction contains 11 bases that no gene match accounts for. In the germline V gene, CDR1 corresponds to SGHTA and CDR2 to FQGTGA. Taken from cysteine to phenylalanine, the CDR3 has 17 residues. Only CDR3 DNA remains: 51 bases, in frame from the first base.